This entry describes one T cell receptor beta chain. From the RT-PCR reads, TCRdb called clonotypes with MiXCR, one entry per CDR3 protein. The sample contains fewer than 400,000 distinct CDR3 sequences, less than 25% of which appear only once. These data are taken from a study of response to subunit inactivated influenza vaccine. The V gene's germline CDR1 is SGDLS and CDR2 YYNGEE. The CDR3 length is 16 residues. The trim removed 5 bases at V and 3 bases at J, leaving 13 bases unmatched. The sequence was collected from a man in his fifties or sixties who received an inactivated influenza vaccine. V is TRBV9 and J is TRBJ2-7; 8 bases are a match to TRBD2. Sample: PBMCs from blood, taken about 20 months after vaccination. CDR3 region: CASSFHRSGSFYEQYF. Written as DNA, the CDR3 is TGTGCCAGCAGTTTTCATCGGAGCGGGAGTTTCTACGAGCAGTACTTC.